Shown below are 4 T cell receptor beta chains from a single sample sequenced in a study of early T cells in non-severe SARS-CoV-2 infection. TCRdb used MiXCR to reprocess the 5' RACE reads, holding one entry per CDR3 protein. The table includes more than 95,000 distinct CDR3 sequences, under 15% detected once. The specimen sequenced was whole blood. Source of these receptors: an adult who was a healthcare worker with PCR-confirmed SARS-CoV-2 infection or an uninfected control (not recorded which).

The gene calls are TRBV6-1 and TRBJ1-3; TRBD1 might be the D (5 bases). Trimming took 6 bases from V and 0 from J, leaving 15 bases between them. Germline CDR1 reads MNHNS; CDR2 reads SASEGT. The CDR3 has 16 residues. The CDR3 reads CASREPGLLSGNTIYF. The CDR3 bases are TGTGCCAGCAGGGAACCGGGACTCCTCTCTGGAAACACCATATATTTT.

The chain has TRBV24-1 and TRBJ2-1, with 7 bases fitting TRBD1. CDR3 size: 13 residues. Unmatched junction bases numbered 7, after V lost 10 bases and J lost 5 bases. The germline CDR1 and CDR2 sequences are KGHDR and SFDVKD. The CDR3 loop reads CATSGTDDNEQFF. The CDR3 DNA sequence: TGTGCCACATCCGGGACAGATGACAATGAGCAGTTCTTC.

The V gene is TRBV10-2, the J gene TRBJ1-2; TRBD1 might be the D (6 bases). The V end was cut by 6 bases, the J end by 7 bases, with 18 bases between. This CDR3 spans 14 amino acids. CDR1 and CDR2 from the germline V gene are WSHSY and SAAADI. CDR3 in DNA: TGCGCCAGCAGAGAATCACAGGGTGTAGGTGGCTACACCTTC. Its translation is CASRESQGVGGYTF.

This clonotype was seen ten or more times. The CDR3 nucleotides are TGTGCCAGCAGCTTAGTCGGCACAGATACGCAGTATTTT. Translating gives CASSLVGTDTQYF. The J gene is TRBJ2-3, the V gene TRBV7-9; D ambiguous. CDR1 is SEHNR and CDR2 is FQNEAQ in the germline V gene (reference sequence). Trimming pared 1 base from V and 1 base from J, leaving 3 bases between. The CDR3 is made up of 13 amino acids. The whole variable domain, filled in from reference TRBV7-9 and TRBJ2-3, reads DTGVSQNPRHKITKRGQNVTFRCDPISEHNRLYWYRQTLGQGPEFLTYFQNEAQLEKSRLLSDRFSAERPKGSFSTLEIQRTEQGDSAMYLCASSLVGTDTQYFGPGTRLTVL.